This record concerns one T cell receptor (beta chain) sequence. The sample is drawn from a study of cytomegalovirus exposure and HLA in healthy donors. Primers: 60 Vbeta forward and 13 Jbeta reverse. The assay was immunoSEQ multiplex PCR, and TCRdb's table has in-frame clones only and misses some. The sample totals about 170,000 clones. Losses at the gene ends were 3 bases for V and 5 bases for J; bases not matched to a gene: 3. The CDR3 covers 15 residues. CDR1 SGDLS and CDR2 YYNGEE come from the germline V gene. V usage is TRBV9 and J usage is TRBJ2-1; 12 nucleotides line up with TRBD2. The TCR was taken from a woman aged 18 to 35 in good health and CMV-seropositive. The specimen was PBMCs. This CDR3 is CASSAGLAGHNEQFF. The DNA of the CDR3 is TGTGCCAGCAGCGCCGGACTAGCGGGGCACAATGAGCAGTTCTTC. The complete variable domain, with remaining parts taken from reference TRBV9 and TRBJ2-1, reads DSGVTQTPKHLITATGQRVTLRCSPRSGDLSVYWYQQSLDQGLQFLIQYYNGEERAKGNILERFSAQQFPDLHSELNLSSLELGDSALYFCASSAGLAGHNEQFFGPGTRLTVL.